These T cell receptor beta chains were read from a single sample in a study of cytomegalovirus exposure and HLA in healthy donors. Clones were read by immunoSEQ multiplex PCR, and TCRdb kept only the in-frame ones, dropping some. The table shows some 150,000 clones, with roughly 77% occurring only once. Specimen: PBMCs. The receptors were sampled from a human donor in good health. Both conserved end residues are part of each CDR3. D genes are given only for firm matches. Expanded clones get a size class; other rows say once, few or many, or leave the size out.

>.|TRBJ2-3|TRBV5-1|few
CASSFGQLSTDTQYF
TGCGCCAGCAGCTTCGGACAGCTAAGCACAGATACGCAGTATTTT
>.|TRBJ2-7|TRBV7-9|few
CASSSHYEQYF
TGTGCCAGCAGCTCCCACTACGAGCAGTACTTC
>TRBD1|TRBJ1-1|TRBV6-5|.
CASSQQGGTEAFF
TGTGCCAGCAGCCAACAGGGGGGCACTGAAGCTTTCTTT
>TRBD1|TRBJ2-2|TRBV7-3|.
CASSFIPGGNTGELFF
TGTGCCAGCAGCTTTATCCCAGGGGGCAACACCGGGGAGCTGTTTTTT
>.|TRBJ1-4|TRBV4-1|.
CASSQVPEDKTRLLFF
TGCGCCAGCAGCCAAGTCCCTGAAGACAAAACCAGATTGCTGTTTTTT
>TRBD1|TRBJ1-3|TRBV6-6|.
CASSRQGGGNTIYF
TGTGCCAGCAGCCGACAGGGGGGAGGAAACACCATATATTTT
>.|TRBJ1-2|TRBV28|.
CAVGLLTGYGYTF
TGTGCCGTGGGATTATTGACAGGCTATGGCTACACCTTC
>.|TRBJ2-3|TRBV5-6|.
CASSLWTDRTDTQYF
TGTGCCAGCAGCTTGTGGACAGACCGCACAGATACGCAGTATTTT
>TRBD1|TRBJ1-1|TRBV10-2|.
CASSDPGTGTYTEAFF
TGCGCCAGCAGTGATCCCGGGACAGGCACTTACACTGAAGCTTTCTTT
>.|TRBJ2-3|TRBV21-1|.
CASRQTEISTDTQYF
TGTGCCAGCAGACAGACAGAGATTAGCACAGATACGCAGTATTTT
>TRBD1|TRBJ2-7|TRBV5-6|.
CASSFLPGQGGEQYF
TGTGCCAGCAGCTTTCTTCCGGGACAGGGTGGCGAGCAGTACTTC
>.|TRBJ1-1|TRBV10-3|once
CAISGGVLTEAFF
TGTGCCATCAGTGGGGGGGTCTTGACTGAAGCTTTCTTT
>TRBD1|TRBJ1-3|TRBV27|.
CASSSRQGGVNTIYF
TGTGCCAGCAGTAGCCGACAGGGAGGTGTAAACACCATATATTTT
>.|TRBJ1-5|TRBV4-2|.
CASSQDPPGVISNQPQHF
TGTGCCAGCAGCCAAGATCCCCCGGGGGTCATTAGCAATCAGCCCCAGCATTTT
>TRBD1|TRBJ2-7|TRBV28|.
CATQRPHTGGYEQYF
TGTGCCACCCAAAGACCCCACACAGGGGGCTACGAGCAGTACTTC
>TRBD1|TRBJ2-4|TRBV2|.
CASRKDRGNIQYF
TGTGCCAGCAGAAAGGACAGGGGAAACATTCAGTACTTC
>.|TRBJ1-2|TRBV23-1|.
CASSRPNPAGVIAGYTF
TGCGCCAGCAGTCGACCGAATCCCGCAGGGGTTATTGCGGGCTACACCTTC
>TRBD1|TRBJ2-3|TRBV10-3|.
CAISEGQDTDTQYF
TGTGCCATCAGTGAGGGACAGGACACAGATACGCAGTATTTT
>TRBD1|TRBJ1-2|TRBV9|.
CASSAWDSPNYGYTF
TGTGCCAGCAGCGCATGGGACAGTCCTAACTATGGCTACACCTTC
>TRBD1|TRBJ2-2|TRBV6-5|few
CASSQRQGRSGELFF
TGTGCCAGCAGCCAAAGACAGGGACGTAGCGGGGAGCTGTTTTTT
>TRBD1|TRBJ2-7|TRBV5-4|.
CASSANRDRDYEQYF
TGTGCCAGCAGCGCGAACCGGGACAGGGACTACGAGCAGTACTTC
>TRBD1|TRBJ2-1|TRBV28|.
CASRQGRLLNEQFF
TGTGCCAGCCGACAGGGGCGACTGCTCAATGAGCAGTTCTTC
>.|TRBJ1-2|TRBV27|.
CASSSGVFYGYTF
TGTGCCAGCAGTTCGGGAGTCTTCTATGGCTACACCTTC
>.|TRBJ2-7|TRBV6-1|.
CASSEPRPTYEQYF
TGTGCCAGCAGTGAACCTAGGCCAACCTACGAGCAGTACTTC
>.|TRBJ1-1|TRBV14|few
CASSQRGGRPGFF
TGTGCCAGCAGCCAACGGGGAGGGCGGCCGGGGTTCTTT
>.|TRBJ2-7|TRBV14|.
CASAQGNSYEQYF
TGTGCCAGCGCGCAGGGAAATTCCTACGAGCAGTACTTC
>TRBD2|TRBJ2-7|TRBV12-5|.
CASGVGGTSTYEQYF
TGTGCTAGTGGTGTCGGCGGGACTAGCACTTACGAGCAGTACTTC
>.|TRBJ2-7|TRBV6-7|few
CASSYGFRGGVDEQYF
TGTGCCAGCAGTTACGGGTTTAGAGGGGGAGTCGACGAGCAGTACTTC